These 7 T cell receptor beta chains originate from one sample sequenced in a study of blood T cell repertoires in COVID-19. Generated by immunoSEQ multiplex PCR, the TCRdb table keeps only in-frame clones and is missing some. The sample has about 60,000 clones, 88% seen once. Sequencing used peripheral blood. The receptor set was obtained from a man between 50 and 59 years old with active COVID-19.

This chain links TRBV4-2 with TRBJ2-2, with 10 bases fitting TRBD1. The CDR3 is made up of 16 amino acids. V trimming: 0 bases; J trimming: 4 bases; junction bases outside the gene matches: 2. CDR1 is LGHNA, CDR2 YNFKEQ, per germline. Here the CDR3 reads CASSQDRDRGTGELFF. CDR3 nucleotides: TGTGCCAGCAGCCAAGATCGGGACAGGGGCACCGGGGAGCTGTTTTTT.

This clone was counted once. The CDR3 DNA follows: TGCGCCAGCACCCCGGATACAACAAGGACTGAGGAGCTGTTTTTT. This sequence encodes CASTPDTTRTEELFF. J is TRBJ2-2 and V is TRBV5-1; the D gene is possibly TRBD2 (5 bases). This CDR3 has 15 residues. Trimming pared 6 bases from V and 10 bases from J, leaving 22 bases between. Germline CDR1 is SGHRS and CDR2 is YFSETQ. Together with reference TRBV5-1 and TRBJ2-2, the CDR3 gives the full variable domain: KAGVTQTPRYLIKTRGQQVTLSCSPISGHRSVSWYQQTPGQGLQFLFEYFSETQRNKGNFPGRFSGRQFSNSRSEMNVSTLELGDSALYLCASTPDTTRTEELFFGEGSRLTVL.

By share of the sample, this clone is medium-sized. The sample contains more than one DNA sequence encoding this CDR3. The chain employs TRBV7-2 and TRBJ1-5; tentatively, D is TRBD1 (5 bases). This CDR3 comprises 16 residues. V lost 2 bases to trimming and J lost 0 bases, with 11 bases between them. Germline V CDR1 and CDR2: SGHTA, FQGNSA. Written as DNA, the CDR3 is TGTGCCAGCAGCTTAAGGCGGGGCGATAGCAATCAGCCCCAGCATTTT. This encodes CASSLRRGDSNQPQHF. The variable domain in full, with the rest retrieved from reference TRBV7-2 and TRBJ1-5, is GAGVSQSPSNKVTEKGKDVELRCDPISGHTALYWYRQSLGQGLEFLIYFQGNSAPDKSGLPSDRFSAERTGGSVSTLTIQRTQQEDSAVYLCASSLRRGDSNQPQHFGDGTRLSIL.

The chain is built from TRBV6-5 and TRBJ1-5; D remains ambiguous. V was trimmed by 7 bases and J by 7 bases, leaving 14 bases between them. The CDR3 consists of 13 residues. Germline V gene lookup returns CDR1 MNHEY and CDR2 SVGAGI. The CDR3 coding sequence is TGTGCCAGCAATCTGGGTGCGGGGCAGCCCCAGCATTTT. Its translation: CASNLGAGQPQHF.

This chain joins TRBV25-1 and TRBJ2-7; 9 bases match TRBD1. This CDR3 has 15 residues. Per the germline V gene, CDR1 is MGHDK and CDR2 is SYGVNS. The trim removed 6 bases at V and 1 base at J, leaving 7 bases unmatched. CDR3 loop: CASRDTGGLSYEQYF. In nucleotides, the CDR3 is TGTGCCAGCAGGGACACAGGGGGCCTATCCTACGAGCAGTACTTC.

The CDR3 DNA follows: TGTGCCACCAGCAGAGCCCGGACACTCCAAGAGACCCAGTACTTC. Translation gives CATSRARTLQETQYF. The chain joins TRBV15 to TRBJ2-5; perhaps TRBD1 as D (5 bases). The CDR3 loop spans 15 amino acids. V gave up 1 base and J gave up 1 base, with 10 bases separating them. Per the germline V gene, CDR1 is LNHNV and CDR2 is YYDKDF (reference sequence).

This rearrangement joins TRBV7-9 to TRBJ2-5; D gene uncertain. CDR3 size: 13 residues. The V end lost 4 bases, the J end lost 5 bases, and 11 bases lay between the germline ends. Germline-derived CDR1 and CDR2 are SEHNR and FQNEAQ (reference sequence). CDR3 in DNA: TGTGCCAGCAGCTCCGAACTGCGTGAGACCCAGTACTTC. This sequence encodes CASSSELRETQYF.